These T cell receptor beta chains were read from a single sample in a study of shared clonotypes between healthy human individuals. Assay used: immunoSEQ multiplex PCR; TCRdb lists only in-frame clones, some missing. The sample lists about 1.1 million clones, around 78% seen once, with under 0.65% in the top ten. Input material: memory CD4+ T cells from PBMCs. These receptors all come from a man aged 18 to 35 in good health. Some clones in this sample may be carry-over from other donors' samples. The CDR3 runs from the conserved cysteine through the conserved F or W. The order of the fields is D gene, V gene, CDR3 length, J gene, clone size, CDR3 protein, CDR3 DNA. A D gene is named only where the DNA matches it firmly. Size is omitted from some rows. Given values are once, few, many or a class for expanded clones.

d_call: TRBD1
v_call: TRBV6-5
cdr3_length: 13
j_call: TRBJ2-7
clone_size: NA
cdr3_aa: CASTAQGAYEQYF
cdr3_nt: TGTGCCAGCACGGCCCAGGGGGCATACGAGCAGTACTTC

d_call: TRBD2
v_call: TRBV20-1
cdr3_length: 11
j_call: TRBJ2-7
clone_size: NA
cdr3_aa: CSADEREGQYF
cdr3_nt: TGCAGTGCTGACGAGCGGGAGGGGCAGTACTTC

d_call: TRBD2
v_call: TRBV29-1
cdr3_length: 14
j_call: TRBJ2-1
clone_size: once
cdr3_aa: CSVAPGLAVHEQFF
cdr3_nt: TGCAGCGTTGCCCCGGGACTAGCGGTCCATGAGCAGTTCTTC

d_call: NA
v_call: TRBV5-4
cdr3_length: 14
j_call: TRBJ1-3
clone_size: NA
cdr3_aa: CASSLWGVGNTIYF
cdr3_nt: TGTGCCAGCAGCTTGTGGGGGGTTGGAAACACCATATATTTT

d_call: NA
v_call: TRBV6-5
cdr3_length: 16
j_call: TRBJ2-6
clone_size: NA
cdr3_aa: CASSYSPGTGANVLTF
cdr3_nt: TGTGCCAGCAGTTACTCCCCAGGGACTGGGGCCAACGTCCTGACTTTC

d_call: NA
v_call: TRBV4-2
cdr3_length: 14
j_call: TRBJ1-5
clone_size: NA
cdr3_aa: CASSQGEPQQPQHF
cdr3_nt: TGTGCCAGCAGCCAAGGTGAGCCGCAACAGCCCCAGCATTTT

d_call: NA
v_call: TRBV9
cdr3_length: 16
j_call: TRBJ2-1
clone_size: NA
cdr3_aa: CASSQGGQEAYNEQFF
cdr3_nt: TGTGCCAGCAGCCAGGGGGGGCAGGAAGCCTACAATGAGCAGTTCTTC

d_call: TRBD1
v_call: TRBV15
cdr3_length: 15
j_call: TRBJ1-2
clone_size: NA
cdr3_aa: CATSRATGAHYGYTF
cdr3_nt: TGTGCCACCAGCAGAGCAACAGGGGCTCACTATGGCTACACCTTC

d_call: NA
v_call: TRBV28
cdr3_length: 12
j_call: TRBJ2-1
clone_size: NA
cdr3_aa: CASSYRRNEQFF
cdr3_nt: TGTGCCAGCAGTTACCGGAGGAATGAGCAGTTCTTC

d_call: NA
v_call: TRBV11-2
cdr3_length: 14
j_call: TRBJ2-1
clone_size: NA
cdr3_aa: CASSLVGVGGEQFF
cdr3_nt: TGTGCCAGCAGCTTAGTGGGAGTCGGGGGTGAGCAGTTCTTC

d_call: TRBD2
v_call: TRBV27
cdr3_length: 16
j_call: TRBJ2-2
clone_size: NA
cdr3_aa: CASRLISGTNTGELFF
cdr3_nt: TGTGCCAGCAGACTCATTAGCGGGACCAACACCGGGGAGCTGTTTTTT

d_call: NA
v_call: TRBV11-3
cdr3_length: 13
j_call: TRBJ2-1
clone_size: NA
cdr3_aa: CASSLVSYNEQFF
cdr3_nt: TGTGCCAGCAGCTTAGTATCATACAATGAGCAGTTCTTC

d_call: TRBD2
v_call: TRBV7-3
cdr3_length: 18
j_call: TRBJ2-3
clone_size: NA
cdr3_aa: CASSLVFRTSGTGDTQYF
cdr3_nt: TGTGCCAGCAGCTTAGTGTTCAGGACTAGCGGTACCGGAGATACGCAGTATTTT

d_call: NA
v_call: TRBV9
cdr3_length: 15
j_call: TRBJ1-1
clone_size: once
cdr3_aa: CASSVDGGGQGKAFF
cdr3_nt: TGTGCCAGCAGCGTAGACGGCGGGGGGCAGGGGAAAGCTTTCTTT

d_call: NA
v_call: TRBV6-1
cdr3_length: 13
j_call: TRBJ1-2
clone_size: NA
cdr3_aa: CASSEGGEDGYTF
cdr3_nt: TGTGCCAGCAGTGAAGGGGGGGAGGATGGCTACACCTTC

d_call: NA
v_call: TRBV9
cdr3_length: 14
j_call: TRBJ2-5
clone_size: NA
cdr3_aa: CASSVDSGQETQYF
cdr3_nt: TGTGCCAGCAGCGTAGATAGCGGCCAAGAGACCCAGTACTTC

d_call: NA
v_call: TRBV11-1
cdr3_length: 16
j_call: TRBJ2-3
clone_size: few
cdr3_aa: CASSYPIGTGTDTQYF
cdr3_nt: TGTGCCAGCAGCTACCCGATTGGGACGGGCACAGATACGCAGTATTTT

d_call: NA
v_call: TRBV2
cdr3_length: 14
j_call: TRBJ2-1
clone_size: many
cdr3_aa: CASIEWGSYNEQFF
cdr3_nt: TGTGCCAGTATAGAGTGGGGGTCATACAATGAGCAGTTCTTC

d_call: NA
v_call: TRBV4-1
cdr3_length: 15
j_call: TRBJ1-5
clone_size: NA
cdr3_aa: CASSVRLRGNQPQHF
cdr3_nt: TGCGCCAGCAGCGTGCGACTGAGGGGCAATCAGCCCCAGCATTTT

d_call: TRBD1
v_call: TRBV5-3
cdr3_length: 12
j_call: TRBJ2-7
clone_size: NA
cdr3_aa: CASSPGGGEQYF
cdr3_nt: TGTGCCAGCAGCCCAGGGGGCGGCGAGCAGTACTTC

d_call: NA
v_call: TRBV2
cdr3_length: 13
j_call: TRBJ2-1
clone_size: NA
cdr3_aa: CASKKTLAWAQFF
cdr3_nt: TGTGCCAGCAAGAAAACCCTTGCTTGGGCGCAGTTCTTC

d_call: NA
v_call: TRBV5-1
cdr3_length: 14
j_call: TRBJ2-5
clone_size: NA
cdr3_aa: CASSTLRVGETQYF
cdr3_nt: TGCGCCAGCAGCACCTTGCGGGTGGGGGAGACCCAGTACTTC

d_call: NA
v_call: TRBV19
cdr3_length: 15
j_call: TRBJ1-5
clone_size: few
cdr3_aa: CASSIWVGKFQPQHF
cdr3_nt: TGTGCCAGTAGTATTTGGGTCGGGAAGTTTCAGCCCCAGCATTTT

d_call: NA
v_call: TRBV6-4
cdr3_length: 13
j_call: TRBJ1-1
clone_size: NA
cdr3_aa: CASSGQSGTEAFF
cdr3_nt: TGTGCCAGCAGTGGACAGTCGGGGACTGAAGCTTTCTTT

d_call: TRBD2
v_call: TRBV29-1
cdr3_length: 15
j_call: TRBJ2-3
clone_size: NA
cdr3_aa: CSVVGLAGIIDTQYF
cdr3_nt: TGCAGCGTTGTTGGGCTAGCGGGAATCATAGATACGCAGTATTTT

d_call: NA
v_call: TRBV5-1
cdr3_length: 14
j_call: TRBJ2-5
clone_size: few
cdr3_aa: CASSLGTSKETQYF
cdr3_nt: TGCGCCAGCAGCTTGGGGACTTCCAAAGAGACCCAGTACTTC

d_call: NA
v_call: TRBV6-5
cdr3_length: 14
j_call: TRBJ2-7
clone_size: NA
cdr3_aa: CASTPRIGGYEQYF
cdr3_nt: TGTGCCAGCACCCCCAGGATTGGGGGATACGAGCAGTACTTC

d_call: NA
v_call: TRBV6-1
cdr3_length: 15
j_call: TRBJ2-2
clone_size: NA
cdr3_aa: CASRSWGHNTGELFF
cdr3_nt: TGTGCCAGCAGATCGTGGGGACACAACACCGGGGAGCTGTTTTTT

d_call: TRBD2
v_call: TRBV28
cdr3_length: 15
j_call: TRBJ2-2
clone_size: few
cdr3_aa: CASRVSAGPTGELFF
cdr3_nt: TGTGCCAGCAGGGTCTCAGCGGGGCCTACCGGGGAGCTGTTTTTT

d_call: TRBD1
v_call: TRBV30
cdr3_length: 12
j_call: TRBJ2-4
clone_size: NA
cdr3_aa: CAWSTGGNIQYF
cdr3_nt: TGTGCCTGGAGTACAGGGGGAAACATTCAGTACTTC

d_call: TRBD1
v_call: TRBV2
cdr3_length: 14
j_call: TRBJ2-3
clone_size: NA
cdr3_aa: CASSRDRGTDTQYF
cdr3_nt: TGTGCCAGCAGCCGGGACAGGGGCACAGATACGCAGTATTTT

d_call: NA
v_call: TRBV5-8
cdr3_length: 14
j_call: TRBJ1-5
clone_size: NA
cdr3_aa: CASSLEAGDQPQHF
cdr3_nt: TGTGCCAGCAGCTTGGAGGCAGGGGACCAGCCCCAGCATTTT

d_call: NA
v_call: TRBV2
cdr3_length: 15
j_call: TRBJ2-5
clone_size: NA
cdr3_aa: CASSEGTRGQETQYF
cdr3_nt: TGTGCCAGCAGCGAAGGGACTAGGGGGCAGGAGACCCAGTACTTC

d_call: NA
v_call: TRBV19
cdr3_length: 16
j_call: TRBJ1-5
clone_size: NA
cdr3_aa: CASSISGAYSNQPQHF
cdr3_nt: TGTGCCAGTAGTATATCTGGGGCCTATAGCAATCAGCCCCAGCATTTT

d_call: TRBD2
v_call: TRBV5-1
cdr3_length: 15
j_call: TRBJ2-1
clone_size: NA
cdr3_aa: CASKFIAGEMGGQFF
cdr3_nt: TGCGCCAGCAAGTTCATAGCGGGAGAAATGGGGGGGCAGTTCTTC

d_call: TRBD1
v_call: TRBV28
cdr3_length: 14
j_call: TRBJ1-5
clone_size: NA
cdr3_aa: CASSFGTGGQPQHF
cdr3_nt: TGTGCCAGCAGCTTCGGGACAGGGGGTCAGCCCCAGCATTTT

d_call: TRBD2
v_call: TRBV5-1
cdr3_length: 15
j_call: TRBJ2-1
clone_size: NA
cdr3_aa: CASSGTSGRLDEQFF
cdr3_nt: TGCGCCAGCAGCGGGACTAGCGGGAGGTTAGATGAGCAGTTCTTC

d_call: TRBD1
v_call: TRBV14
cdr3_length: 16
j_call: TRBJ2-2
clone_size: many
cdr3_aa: CASSRQGAVSTGELFF
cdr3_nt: TGTGCCAGCAGCCGACAGGGGGCAGTGAGCACCGGGGAGCTGTTTTTT

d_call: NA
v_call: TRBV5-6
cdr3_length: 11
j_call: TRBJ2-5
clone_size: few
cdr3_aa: CASSREFAQYF
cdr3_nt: TGTGCCAGCAGCCGCGAATTCGCCCAGTACTTC

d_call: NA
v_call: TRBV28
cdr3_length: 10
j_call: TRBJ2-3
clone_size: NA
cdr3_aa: CASSLYTQYF
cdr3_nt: TGTGCCAGCAGTTTATATACGCAGTATTTT

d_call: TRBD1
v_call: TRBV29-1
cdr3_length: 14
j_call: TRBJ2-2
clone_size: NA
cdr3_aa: CSASGQSNTGELFF
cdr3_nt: TGCAGCGCCTCGGGACAGAGTAACACCGGGGAGCTGTTTTTT

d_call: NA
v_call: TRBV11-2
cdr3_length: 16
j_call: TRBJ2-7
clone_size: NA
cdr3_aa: CASSFRPQGSSYEQYF
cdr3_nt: TGTGCCAGCAGCTTCAGGCCACAGGGTAGCTCCTACGAGCAGTACTTC